The clone carrying this T cell receptor beta chain has only one observation. The germline gene is not matched at one end of the junction; a read error may be the cause. The data are from a study of T cell responses to AZD1222 COVID-19 vaccine. The CDR3 runs 11 residues. Germline assignment: CDR1 MDHEN and CDR2 SYDVKM. Sequencing was performed with immunoSEQ multiplex PCR; in TCRdb, only in-frame clones are kept and a portion is missing. The sample yields approximately 130,000 clones, around 90% seen once. This sequence originates from an adult who received the MenACWY meningococcal vaccine as a control. This rearrangement joins TRBV28 to TRBJ2-7; D is unresolved. Sequencing used peripheral blood, obtained 28 days after the second dose of the MenACWY control vaccine. CDR3 amino acids: CASSPSDEQYF. For the CDR3, the DNA is TGTGCCAGCAGCCCCTCCGACGAGCAGTACTTC.